The 28 T cell receptor beta chains reported below all come from one sample, sequenced in a study of shared clonotypes between healthy human individuals. As defined, naive CD8 cells were CD45RO-negative and positively selected for CCR7, with terminally differentiated effector memory CD45RA+ cells excluded. The table came from immunoSEQ multiplex PCR; TCRdb's copy has only in-frame clones and leaves some out. The sample includes about 820,000 clones, 80% to 95% of them seen just once. The sequenced sample consisted of naive CD8+ T cells sorted from blood. All receptors come from a man aged 25 to 40 in good health.

This chain links TRBV29-1 with TRBJ2-5, with D possibly TRBD1 on 6 matching bases. The germline CDR1 and CDR2 sequences are SQVTM and ANQGSEA. Trimming took off 3 bases at V and 5 bases at J, with 10 bases between the two ends. The CDR3 runs to 12 residues. CDR3 sequence reads: CSVERGGETQYF. CDR3 in DNA: TGCAGCGTTGAGAGAGGGGGTGAGACCCAGTACTTC.

The rearrangement links TRBV27 to TRBJ2-7, with D unresolved. Germline V gene data show CDR1 as MNHEY and CDR2 as SMNVEV (reference sequence). Trimming cost V 6 bases and J 2 bases, with 11 bases left between them. The CDR3 runs 13 residues. CDR3 DNA sequence: TGTGCCAGCAGCGTTCATCCTACCTACGAGCAGTACTTC. Amino acid sequence: CASSVHPTYEQYF.

The V and J genes are TRBV6-5 and TRBJ1-1; D remains ambiguous. Germline V gene data show CDR1 as MNHEY and CDR2 as SVGAGI. This CDR3 is 12 amino acids long. The V end lost 6 bases, the J end lost 2 bases, and 7 bases lay between the germline ends. The CDR3 spells CASREINTEAFF. For the CDR3, the DNA is TGTGCCAGCAGGGAGATAAACACTGAAGCTTTCTTT.

V and J are TRBV11-2 and TRBJ1-2; the D is unclear. Germline V gene data show CDR1 as SGHAT and CDR2 as FQNNGV. With 0 bases removed from V and 1 base from J, the gap between germline ends came to 24 bases. CDR3 size: 20 residues. CDR3 coding DNA: TGTGCCAGCAGCTTAGATCCATCCGGAGACCCCATTTTCAGTAACTATGGCTACACCTTC. This codes for CASSLDPSGDPIFSNYGYTF. The full variable domain, with the rest looked up from reference TRBV11-2 and TRBJ1-2, is EAGVAQSPRYKIIEKRQSVAFWCNPISGHATLYWYQQILGQGPKLLIQFQNNGVVDDSQLPKDRFSAERLKGVDSTLKIQPAKLEDSAVYLCASSLDPSGDPIFSNYGYTFGSGTRLTVV.

The J gene is TRBJ2-1, the V gene TRBV11-2; TRBD2 agrees at 11 bases. With V trimmed by 2 bases and J by 2 bases, 5 bases remained unmatched. Germline V gene sequence: CDR1 SGHAT, CDR2 FQNNGV. This CDR3 comprises 17 residues. The CDR3 loop is CASSLLPGLAAYNEQFF. The DNA of the CDR3 is TGTGCCAGCAGCTTACTACCGGGACTAGCGGCCTACAATGAGCAGTTCTTC.

The chain's CDR3 is CASSRMELFNEQFF. In nucleotides, the CDR3 is TGTGCCAGCAGCCGGATGGAACTATTTAATGAGCAGTTCTTC. The V gene is TRBV5-4, the J gene TRBJ2-1, with no clear D. Per germline, CDR1 SGHNT and CDR2 YYREEE (reference sequence). V lost 4 bases to trimming and J lost 7 bases, with 15 bases between them. This CDR3 is built from 14 residues.

V and J are TRBV11-3 and TRBJ2-1, with a weak D call TRBD2 (5 bases). Looked up from germline, CDR1 is SGHNT and CDR2 is YENEEA. Trimming removed 4 bases at V and 7 bases at J, with 11 bases between. The CDR3 is made up of 13 amino acids. The CDR3 DNA is TGTGCCAGCAGCTACGACCCGGGGAATGAGCAGTTCTTC. It encodes CASSYDPGNEQFF.

The genes are TRBV27 and TRBJ2-1, with D perhaps matching TRBD1 (5 bases). The CDR3 is made up of 12 amino acids. Germline assignment: CDR1 MNHEY and CDR2 SMNVEV (reference sequence). Trimming pared 7 bases from V and 6 bases from J, leaving 10 bases between. The CDR3 DNA reads as TGTGCCAGCACCGGACACCTCAATGAGCAGTTCTTC. This sequence encodes CASTGHLNEQFF.

V and J are TRBV29-1 and TRBJ2-7, with a tentative D call TRBD1 (5 bases). V dropped 7 bases and J dropped 2 bases, with 12 bases sitting between them. The CDR3 is 12 amino acids. Germline V gives CDR1 SQVTM, CDR2 ANQGSEA. CDR3 nucleotide sequence: TGCAGCGCCACAGGCTTGGCCTACGAGCAGTACTTC. Its protein product is CSATGLAYEQYF.

J is TRBJ1-3 and V is TRBV14; D is ambiguous. The CDR3 length is 14 residues. The V gene lost 4 bases and the J gene lost 0 bases, with 7 bases spanning the gap. The germline V gene has CDR1 SGHDN and CDR2 FVKESK. In DNA, the CDR3 is TGTGCCAGCAGCCCCTTTGGCTCTGGAAACACCATATATTTT. Protein product: CASSPFGSGNTIYF.

This rearrangement joins TRBV7-8 to TRBJ2-2; no firm D call. V was trimmed by 4 bases and J by 3 bases, leaving 6 bases between them. This CDR3 spans 13 amino acids. Germline loops: CDR1 SGHVS, CDR2 FQNEAQ. DNA of the CDR3: TGTGCCAGCAGCTCCTCCTACACCGGGGAGCTGTTTTTT. Protein sequence: CASSSSYTGELFF.

J is TRBJ1-4 and V is TRBV19, with 8 bases aligning to TRBD1. The CDR3 totals 16 residues. The germline CDR1 and CDR2 sequences are LNHDA and SQIVND (reference sequence). V shed 5 bases, J shed 4 bases, and the junction held 9 bases outside the gene matches. The CDR3 sequence is CASSPYPGQDNEKLFF. Written as DNA, the CDR3 is TGTGCCAGTAGTCCCTACCCGGGACAGGATAATGAAAAACTGTTTTTT.

The V gene is TRBV25-1, the J gene TRBJ2-3; D call uncertain. CDR1 is MGHDK, CDR2 SYGVNS, per germline. This CDR3 has 12 residues. V dropped 1 base and J dropped 3 bases, with 2 bases sitting between them. CDR3 nucleotides: TGTGCCAGCAGTGAATTTACAGATACGCAGTATTTT. Encoded protein: CASSEFTDTQYF.

V and J are TRBV5-6 and TRBJ2-1, with D possibly TRBD2 on 5 matching bases. This CDR3 has 15 amino acids. V gave up 4 bases and J gave up 2 bases, with 13 bases separating them. Germline CDR1 is SGHDT and CDR2 is YYEEEE. The CDR3 nucleotides are TGTGCCAGCAGCCCCGGGAAGAGAACCTACAATGAGCAGTTCTTC. As protein: CASSPGKRTYNEQFF.

The V call is TRBV30, the J call TRBJ1-1, with 9 positions matching TRBD1. The CDR3 runs 13 residues. Trimming cost V 5 bases and J 7 bases; bases outside gene matches: 8. Germline V gives CDR1 GTSNPN, CDR2 SVGIG (reference sequence). CDR3 protein: CAWEAGTGSEAFF. The CDR3 DNA reads TGTGCCTGGGAAGCCGGGACAGGGAGTGAAGCTTTCTTT.

This clone was counted a single time. V usage is TRBV10-3 and J usage is TRBJ2-1; 9 bases match TRBD2. CDR3 length equals 16 residues. V lost 5 bases to trimming and J lost 0 bases; unmatched junction nucleotides: 5. Germline CDR1 and CDR2: ENHRY and SYGVKD. The CDR3 is CAISHLAGSSYNEQFF. CDR3 in DNA: TGTGCCATCAGTCACCTAGCGGGGAGCTCCTACAATGAGCAGTTCTTC.

This clone was seen only once. V usage is TRBV28 and J usage is TRBJ2-3; D uncertain. Per the germline V gene, CDR1 is MDHEN and CDR2 is SYDVKM. The ends were cut back, 3 bases at V and 0 bases at J, with 10 bases in the middle. The length of the CDR3 is 15 residues. The CDR3 protein is CASSFPGLSTDTQYF. CDR3 DNA sequence: TGTGCCAGCAGTTTCCCGGGCCTTAGCACAGATACGCAGTATTTT. The variable domain in full, with the rest retrieved from reference TRBV28 and TRBJ2-3, is DVKVTQSSRYLVKRTGEKVFLECVQDMDHENMFWYRQDPGLGLRLIYFSYDVKMKEKGDIPEGYSVSREKKERFSLILESASTNQTSMYLCASSFPGLSTDTQYFGPGTRLTVL.

This sequence joins TRBV7-9 and TRBJ2-2, with 14 bases aligning to TRBD2. Trimming took 5 bases from V and 5 from J; bases not matched to a gene: 7. Germline-derived CDR1 and CDR2 are SEHNR and FQNEAQ (reference sequence). The CDR3 length is 17 residues. CDR3 amino acids: CASSPTSGRARTGELFF. DNA for the CDR3: TGTGCCAGCAGCCCGACTAGCGGGAGGGCCAGGACCGGGGAGCTGTTTTTT.

This clone was seen more than once but under ten times. The rearrangement links TRBV19 to TRBJ2-3, with TRBD1 matching 11 bases. The trim removed 2 bases at V and 1 base at J, leaving 8 bases unmatched. The CDR3 length is 18 residues. Germline values: CDR1 LNHDA, CDR2 SQIVND (reference sequence). The CDR3 bases are TGTGCCAGTAGTATACCCGCGGACAGGGGGCATCGCACAGATACGCAGTATTTT. It codes for CASSIPADRGHRTDTQYF.

This clone was recorded a few times. J is TRBJ1-1 and V is TRBV11-2; the D gene is possibly TRBD1 (6 bases). CDR1 and CDR2 (germline): SGHAT, FQNNGV. Trimming stripped 8 bases from V and 3 bases from J, with 7 bases between. The CDR3 has 11 residues. DNA of the CDR3: TGTGCCAGCGGGGGGCACACTGAAGCTTTCTTT. It is translated as CASGGHTEAFF.

The V call is TRBV10-3, the J call TRBJ1-4; 10 bases agree with TRBD1. Germline assignment: CDR1 ENHRY and CDR2 SYGVKD. After removal of 6 bases from V and 8 bases from J, the junction contained 12 bases not matched to a gene. CDR3 length: 16 amino acids. The CDR3 loop reads CAISLSRQGAGEKLFF. The CDR3 DNA reads as TGTGCCATCAGCCTTTCTAGACAGGGGGCAGGGGAAAAACTGTTTTTT.

The genes are TRBV7-9 and TRBJ2-7, with a tentative D call TRBD2 (6 bases). The CDR3 is 17 residues long. V was trimmed by 6 bases and J by 3 bases, leaving 24 bases between them. Germline V CDR1 and CDR2: SEHNR, FQNEAQ (reference sequence). Written as DNA, the CDR3 is TGTGCCAGCAGTTCGACCCGAACTTCTAGCGCAGGCTACGAGCAGTACTTC. The encoded protein is CASSSTRTSSAGYEQYF.

The V gene is TRBV27, the J gene TRBJ2-2; TRBD1 might be the D (8 bases). Trimming stripped 8 bases from V and 7 bases from J, with 20 bases between. This CDR3 region has 15 residues. In germline, CDR1 is MNHEY, CDR2 SMNVEV (reference sequence). The CDR3 region is CASRPPDREGGELFF. The CDR3 DNA follows: TGTGCCAGCCGCCCGCCGGACAGGGAGGGCGGGGAGCTGTTTTTT.

The chain recombines TRBV5-1 with TRBJ2-1; D possibly matches TRBD1 or TRBD2 (5 bases each). Trimming pared 9 bases from V and 1 base from J, leaving 14 bases between. The CDR3 is made up of 14 amino acids. Germline assignment: CDR1 SGHRS and CDR2 YFSETQ. As DNA, the CDR3 is TGCGCCACCGCGACAGCGGCTTCCTACAATGAGCAGTTCTTC. This codes for CATATAASYNEQFF.

The genes are TRBV28 and TRBJ1-5; no firm D call. The germline V gene encodes CDR1 MDHEN and CDR2 SYDVKM. The CDR3 runs 12 residues. Trimming shortened V by 7 bases and J by 2 bases, and 6 bases separated the two germline ends. CDR3 in amino acids: CASNWGNQPQHF. In DNA, the CDR3 is TGTGCCAGCAATTGGGGCAATCAGCCCCAGCATTTT.

CDR3 bases: TGTGCCAGCAGTTTAGGGCAAGTGGCCGGGGAGCTGTTTTTT. Translated: CASSLGQVAGELFF. This sequence joins TRBV27 and TRBJ2-2; D call uncertain. CDR1 is MNHEY, CDR2 SMNVEV, per germline (reference sequence). Deletions cut 2 bases from V and 6 bases from J, with 10 bases between. There are 14 residues in the CDR3.

The CDR3 here is CASSLALFRSDEQYF. In DNA, the CDR3 is TGCGCCAGCAGCTTGGCCCTATTTAGGAGCGACGAGCAGTACTTC. This sequence joins TRBV5-1 and TRBJ2-7; D not resolved. This CDR3 has 15 residues. Germline values: CDR1 SGHRS, CDR2 YFSETQ. V dropped 0 bases and J dropped 5 bases, with 15 bases sitting between them.

This chain connects TRBV28 to TRBJ1-3; TRBD1 is a possible D gene (6 bases). V dropped 8 bases and J dropped 6 bases, with 14 bases sitting between them. Looked up from germline, CDR1 is MDHEN and CDR2 is SYDVKM. The CDR3 is made up of 13 amino acids. The CDR3 is CASGGQNKNTIYF. The CDR3 coding sequence is TGTGCCAGCGGGGGGCAGAATAAAAACACCATATATTTT.